Listed here is a single TCR beta chain. What it binds is unknown. The sample is drawn from a study of T cell clusters in autoimmune cytopenias. The study's findings and limits: TRB repertoire shifts in secondary cytopenia and chronic lymphocytic leukemia mostly reflected lymphoma, not autoimmunity.

Some 38,000 genome equivalents of blood DNA were amplified for TRB. One tube held mixed TRB-A and TRB-B primer pools for touch-down PCR. TCRdb reprocessed the multiplex PCR reads and keeps a single row for each CDR3 protein, giving no DNA. The sample totals around 7,000 distinct CDR3 sequences. The CDR3 runs to 13 residues. Germline V CDR1 and CDR2: WNHNN, SYGVQD (reference sequence). A further study also used this sample, focusing on T cell repertoires in aging, cancer and after chemotherapy. Turning to that study: Clear clonal overlap appeared across healthy donor samples taken over several months to years. Untreated cancer patients had significantly lower blood TCR diversity than age-matched healthy donors.

The chain employs TRBV10-1 and TRBJ2-5; TCRdb lists TRBD1, though no DNA is available to test this call. Sequencing was done on a sample of peripheral blood. The receptor comes from a human donor in good health. CDR3 loop: CASSRQGGETQYF.